The 24 T cell receptor beta chains presented below share a single source sample, sequenced in a study of blood T cell repertoires in COVID-19. The assay was immunoSEQ multiplex PCR, and TCRdb's table has in-frame clones only and misses some. The table lists 210,000 or so clones, 85% to 90% of them singletons, with less than 3% in the top ten. The sample taken for sequencing was peripheral blood. The receptors originated from a man between 25 and 39 years old with COVID-19, enrolled during active disease.

This clone was observed a single time. The chain has TRBV27 and TRBJ2-1, with 14 bases aligning to TRBD2. This CDR3 has 18 amino acids. With 5 bases clipped from V and 2 bases from J, the junction kept 8 bases outside the gene matches. CDR1 is MNHEY, CDR2 SMNVEV, per germline (reference sequence). The CDR3 sequence: CASSRTTSGGAAYNEQFF. The CDR3 bases are TGTGCCAGCAGTCGTACGACTAGCGGGGGGGCTGCCTACAATGAGCAGTTCTTC.

This sequence joins TRBV5-6 and TRBJ1-1; 7 nucleotides line up with TRBD1. The V gene end was trimmed by 3 bases and the J gene end by 6 bases; junction bases not matched to a gene: 5. Germline values: CDR1 SGHDT, CDR2 YYEEEE. This CDR3 spans 13 amino acids. CDR3 DNA: TGTGCCAGCAGCTCGCCCCAGGGGGCTGAAGCTTTCTTT. Protein product: CASSSPQGAEAFF.

The chain has TRBV5-1 and TRBJ2-6; no clear D gene. The CDR3 sequence is 15 residues long. Germline lookup yields CDR1 SGHRS and CDR2 YFSETQ. Trimming stripped 2 bases from V and 2 bases from J, with 8 bases between. The CDR3 sequence is CASSFRRAGANVLTF. CDR3 DNA sequence: TGCGCCAGCAGCTTCCGGAGAGCTGGGGCCAACGTCCTGACTTTC. The complete variable domain, with remaining parts taken from reference TRBV5-1 and TRBJ2-6, reads KAGVTQTPRYLIKTRGQQVTLSCSPISGHRSVSWYQQTPGQGLQFLFEYFSETQRNKGNFPGRFSGRQFSNSRSEMNVSTLELGDSALYLCASSFRRAGANVLTFGAGSRLTVL.

The rearrangement joins TRBV7-2 to TRBJ2-7; 9 positions agree with TRBD2. CDR3 length equals 16 residues. V lost 5 bases to trimming and J lost 3 bases; unmatched junction nucleotides: 11. The V gene's germline CDR1 is SGHTA and CDR2 FQGNSA. Written as DNA, the CDR3 is TGTGCCAGCAGCGCCGGTATAGCGGGAGAGTACTACGAGCAGTACTTC. Residues: CASSAGIAGEYYEQYF.

The chain uses TRBV5-1 and TRBJ2-5; 9 bases fit TRBD1. CDR1 SGHRS and CDR2 YFSETQ come from the germline V gene. The CDR3 loop spans 17 amino acids. Trimming took 4 bases from V and 0 from J; bases not matched to a gene: 10. CDR3 region: CASSPGVGQGYQETQYF. CDR3 nucleotides: TGCGCCAGCAGCCCGGGCGTCGGACAGGGGTACCAAGAGACCCAGTACTTC. The full variable domain, in which reference TRBV5-1 and TRBJ2-5 provide the parts outside the CDR3, is KAGVTQTPRYLIKTRGQQVTLSCSPISGHRSVSWYQQTPGQGLQFLFEYFSETQRNKGNFPGRFSGRQFSNSRSEMNVSTLELGDSALYLCASSPGVGQGYQETQYFGPGTRLLVL.

The chain couples TRBV4-3 to TRBJ2-7; 12 positions match TRBD2. The CDR3 totals 15 residues. V gave up 4 bases and J gave up 0 bases; unmatched junction bases: 1. Germline V gives CDR1 LGHNA, CDR2 YSLEER. The CDR3 spells CASSPTSGSSYEQYF. In DNA form, the CDR3 reads TGCGCCAGCAGCCCGACTAGCGGGAGCTCCTACGAGCAGTACTTC.

This chain uses TRBV6-2 or TRBV6-3 with TRBJ2-1, with 10 bases aligning to TRBD1. Unmatched junction bases numbered 9, after V lost 2 bases and J lost 8 bases. In germline, CDR1 is MNHEY, CDR2 SVGEGT. The CDR3 sequence is 16 residues long. CDR3 region: CASSYVRDRGSHEQFF. CDR3 DNA: TGTGCCAGCAGTTACGTGCGGGACAGGGGATCCCATGAGCAGTTCTTC.

This chain uses TRBV25-1 with TRBJ1-2; D perhaps matches TRBD1 (5 bases). Germline-derived CDR1 and CDR2 are MGHDK and SYGVNS. The CDR3 consists of 14 residues. V was pared by 3 bases and J by 0 bases, with 8 bases between. The CDR3 spells CASSEGEANYGYTF. The CDR3 DNA sequence: TGTGCCAGCAGTGAGGGGGAGGCTAACTATGGCTACACCTTC.

The genes are TRBV5-1 and TRBJ1-2; 7 bases match TRBD1. Germline V gives CDR1 SGHRS, CDR2 YFSETQ. CDR3 length: 16 amino acids. V lost 0 bases and J lost 7; bases outside the gene matches: 12. The CDR3 loop reads CASSLEGAARGRGYTF. CDR3 DNA: TGCGCCAGCAGCTTGGAGGGGGCTGCTCGGGGTCGTGGCTACACCTTC.

V usage is TRBV27 and J usage is TRBJ1-1; D is unresolved. CDR1 is MNHEY and CDR2 is SMNVEV in the germline V gene (reference sequence). V lost 6 bases to trimming and J lost 5 bases, with 28 bases between them. The CDR3 contains 18 residues. CDR3 DNA: TGTGCCAGCAGCCTTTTCGTTGCGATGAGAGGGAGAGTGACTGAAGCTTTCTTT. The encoded protein is CASSLFVAMRGRVTEAFF.

There are a few counts of this clone. This chain joins TRBV24-1 and TRBJ2-1; 7 nucleotides line up with TRBD1. CDR1 KGHDR and CDR2 SFDVKD come from the germline V gene. Germline trimming cut 4 bases from V and 7 bases from J; bases unmatched to any gene: 15. The CDR3 covers 17 residues. The CDR3 DNA is TGTGCCACCAGTGACCCGACCCCTGACAGGGAATTTAATGAGCAGTTCTTC. This sequence encodes CATSDPTPDREFNEQFF.

V gene TRBV7-9 combines with J gene TRBJ1-4; possible D gene TRBD1, 6 bases. The V gene lost 5 bases and the J gene lost 2 bases, with 12 bases spanning the gap. There are 15 residues in the CDR3. The germline gives CDR1 SEHNR, CDR2 FQNEAQ (reference sequence). The CDR3 DNA is TGTGCCAGCAGCGAGCCAGGGGCGACTAATGAAAAACTGTTTTTT. Its translation: CASSEPGATNEKLFF.

This clone was seen a few times. The chain employs TRBV3-1 (or the pseudogene TRBV3-2) and TRBJ2-7, with D perhaps TRBD2 (5 bases). The CDR3 is 14 amino acids. CDR1 is LGHDT and CDR2 is YNNKEL in the germline V gene (reference sequence). V shed 3 bases and J shed 5 bases, with 14 bases lying between them. For the CDR3, the DNA is TGTGCCAGCAGCCACGCTACTAGATCCCACGAGCAGTACTTC. Translation: CASSHATRSHEQYF.

The rearrangement joins TRBV28 to TRBJ2-3, with 10 bases aligning to TRBD1. V lost 1 base, J lost 7 bases, and 11 bases stayed unmatched. CDR3 size: 17 residues. Per germline, CDR1 MDHEN and CDR2 SYDVKM. The CDR3 nucleotides read TGTGCCAGCAGTTTATATGCACCGGGACAGGGGTCCCATACGCAGTATTTT. Its protein is CASSLYAPGQGSHTQYF.

V and J are TRBV27 and TRBJ2-2, with TRBD1 as a possible D gene (5 bases). The CDR3 length is 15 residues. Germline V gives CDR1 MNHEY, CDR2 SMNVEV (reference sequence). V was cut by 1 base and J by 3 bases, with 9 bases left in between. Written as DNA, the CDR3 is TGTGCCAGCAGTTTATTTGGGGCCTACACCGGGGAGCTGTTTTTT. Translation gives CASSLFGAYTGELFF.

The V gene is TRBV4-1, the J gene TRBJ1-1; D perhaps matches TRBD1 (5 bases). Germline-derived CDR1 and CDR2 are MGHRA and YSYEKL. The V end was cut by 5 bases, the J end by 11 bases, with 18 bases between. There are 13 residues in the CDR3. CDR3 residues: CASSETGRLEAFF. As DNA, the CDR3 is TGCGCCAGCAGCGAAACAGGACGACTTGAGGCTTTCTTT.

This clone is a singleton in its sample. DNA for the CDR3: TGTGCCATCTCCCCTGGGGGGTCTGGAAACACCATATATTTT. This encodes CAISPGGSGNTIYF. This rearrangement joins TRBV10-3 to TRBJ1-3; possibly TRBD1 for D (5 bases). There are 14 residues in the CDR3. With 8 bases removed from V and 1 base from J, the gap between germline ends came to 12 bases. Germline V CDR1 and CDR2: ENHRY, SYGVKD.

The chain recombines TRBV24-1 with TRBJ2-7; D possibly corresponds to TRBD1 (6 bases). The CDR3 has 13 amino acids. V was cut by 9 bases and J by 6 bases, with 17 bases left in between. Germline-derived CDR1 and CDR2 are KGHDR and SFDVKD. Here the CDR3 reads CATSSRWDIEQYF. The CDR3 DNA reads TGTGCCACCTCCTCCCGATGGGACATCGAGCAGTACTTC.

The V call is TRBV28, the J call TRBJ2-7; TRBD2 matches at 8 bases. The CDR3 spans 18 residues. CDR1 and CDR2 (germline): MDHEN, SYDVKM. With V trimmed by 4 bases and J by 3 bases, 17 bases remained unmatched. The CDR3, as DNA: TGTGCCAGCAGTTCCCTTCTGTTTAGGATAGCGGGAAACTACGAGCAGTACTTC. Its protein product is CASSSLLFRIAGNYEQYF.

The rearrangement links TRBV18 to TRBJ1-2; 9 positions match TRBD1. The trim removed 4 bases at V and 3 bases at J, leaving 15 bases unmatched. The length of the CDR3 is 18 residues. Germline loops: CDR1 KGHSH, CDR2 LQKENI. CDR3 residues: CASSLSGTGYRSDYGYTF. The CDR3 DNA follows: TGTGCCAGCTCACTCTCCGGGACAGGGTATAGGAGCGACTATGGCTACACCTTC.

The chain employs TRBV7-8 and TRBJ2-1, with D perhaps TRBD1 (6 bases). Deletions cut 5 bases from V and 10 bases from J, with 24 bases between. This CDR3 region has 16 residues. Germline loops: CDR1 SGHVS, CDR2 FQNEAQ. The CDR3 reads CASSRQVAVNGGEQFF. The CDR3 bases are TGTGCCAGCAGCAGACAGGTGGCGGTCAATGGAGGCGAGCAGTTCTTC.

The J gene is TRBJ1-2, the V gene TRBV18; no definite D call. The CDR3 totals 13 residues. V was pared by 2 bases and J by 3 bases, with 7 bases between. Germline V gene sequence: CDR1 KGHSH, CDR2 LQKENI. CDR3 nucleotide sequence: TGTGCCAGCTCACCAGCGGATTACTATGGCTACACCTTC. Translating it yields CASSPADYYGYTF.

The V call is TRBV19, the J call TRBJ1-2, with D hard to call. The CDR3 runs 16 residues. With 4 bases removed from V and 4 bases from J, the gap between germline ends came to 19 bases. CDR1 is LNHDA and CDR2 is SQIVND in the germline V gene (reference sequence). CDR3 residues: CASSRIYRDSIYGYTF. The CDR3 DNA reads as TGTGCCAGTAGTAGAATCTACAGAGATTCCATCTATGGCTACACCTTC.

The chain links TRBV29-1 to TRBJ1-4, with D hard to call. Trimming pared 4 bases from V and 7 bases from J, leaving 10 bases between. CDR3 length equals 12 residues. CDR1 is SQVTM, CDR2 ANQGSEA, per germline. The CDR3 sequence: CSVVEGGEKLFF. CDR3 DNA sequence: TGCAGCGTTGTGGAGGGTGGTGAAAAACTGTTTTTT.